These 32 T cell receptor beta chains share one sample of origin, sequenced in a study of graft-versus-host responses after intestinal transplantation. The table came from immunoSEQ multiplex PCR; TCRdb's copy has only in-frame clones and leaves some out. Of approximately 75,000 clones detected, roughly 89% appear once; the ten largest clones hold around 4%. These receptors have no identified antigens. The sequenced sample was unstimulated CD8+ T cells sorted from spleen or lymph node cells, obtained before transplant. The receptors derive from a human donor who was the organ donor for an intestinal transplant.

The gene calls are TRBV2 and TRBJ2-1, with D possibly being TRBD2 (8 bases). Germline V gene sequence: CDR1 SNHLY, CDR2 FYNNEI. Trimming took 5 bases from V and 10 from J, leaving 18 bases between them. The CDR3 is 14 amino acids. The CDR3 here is CASSQSGGGGEQFF. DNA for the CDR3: TGTGCCAGCAGTCAGAGCGGGGGAGGGGGCGAGCAGTTCTTC.

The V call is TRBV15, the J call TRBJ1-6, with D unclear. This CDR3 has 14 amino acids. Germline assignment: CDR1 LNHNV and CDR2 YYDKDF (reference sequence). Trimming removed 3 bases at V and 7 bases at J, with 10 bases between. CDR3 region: CATSSESMNSPLHF. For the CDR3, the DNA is TGTGCCACCAGCAGTGAGAGTATGAATTCACCCCTCCACTTT.

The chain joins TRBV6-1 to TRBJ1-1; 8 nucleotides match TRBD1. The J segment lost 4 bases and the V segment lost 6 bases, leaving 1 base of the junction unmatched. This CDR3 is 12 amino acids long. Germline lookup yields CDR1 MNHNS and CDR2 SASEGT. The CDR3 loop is CASRTGVTEAFF. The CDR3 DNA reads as TGTGCCAGCAGGACAGGGGTCACTGAAGCTTTCTTT.

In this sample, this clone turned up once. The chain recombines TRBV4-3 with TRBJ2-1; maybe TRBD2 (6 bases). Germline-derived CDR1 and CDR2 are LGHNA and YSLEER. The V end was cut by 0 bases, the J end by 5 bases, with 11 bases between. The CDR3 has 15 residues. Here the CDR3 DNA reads TGCGCCAGCAGCCAAGATGGGGGGTTTAACAATGAGCAGTTCTTC. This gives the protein CASSQDGGFNNEQFF.

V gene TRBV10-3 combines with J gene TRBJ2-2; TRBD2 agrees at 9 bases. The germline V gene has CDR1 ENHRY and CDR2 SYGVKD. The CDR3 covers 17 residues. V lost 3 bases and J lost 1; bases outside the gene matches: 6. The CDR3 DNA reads TGTGCCATCAGTGACCCGGCTAGCGGGGTGAACACCGGGGAGCTGTTTTTT. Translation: CAISDPASGVNTGELFF.

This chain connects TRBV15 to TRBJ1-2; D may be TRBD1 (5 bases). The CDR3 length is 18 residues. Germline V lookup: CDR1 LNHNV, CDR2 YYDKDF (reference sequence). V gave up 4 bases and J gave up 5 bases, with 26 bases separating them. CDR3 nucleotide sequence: TGTGCCACCAGCACCCCCCCTCTAGGGGAAAAGGGGCCTTATGGCTACACCTTC. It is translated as CATSTPPLGEKGPYGYTF.

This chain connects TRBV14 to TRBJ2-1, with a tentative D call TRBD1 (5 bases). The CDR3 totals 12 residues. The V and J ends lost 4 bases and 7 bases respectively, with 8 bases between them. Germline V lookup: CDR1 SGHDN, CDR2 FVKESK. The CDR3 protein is CASSPTVNEQFF. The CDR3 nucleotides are TGTGCCAGCAGCCCGACAGTGAATGAGCAGTTCTTC.

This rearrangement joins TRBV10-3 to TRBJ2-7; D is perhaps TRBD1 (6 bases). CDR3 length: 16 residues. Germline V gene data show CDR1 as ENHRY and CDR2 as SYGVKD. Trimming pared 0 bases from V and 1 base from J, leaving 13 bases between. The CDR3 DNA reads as TGTGCCATCAGTGAGTCTTCAGGGGTGGGATCCTACGAGCAGTACGTC. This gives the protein CAISESSGVGSYEQYV.

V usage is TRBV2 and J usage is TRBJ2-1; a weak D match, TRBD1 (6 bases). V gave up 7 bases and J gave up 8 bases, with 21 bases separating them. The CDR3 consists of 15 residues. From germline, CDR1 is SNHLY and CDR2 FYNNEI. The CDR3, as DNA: TGTGCCAGCACCGAGCGCCTTCAGGGGTCCCATGAGCAGTTCTTC. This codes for CASTERLQGSHEQFF.

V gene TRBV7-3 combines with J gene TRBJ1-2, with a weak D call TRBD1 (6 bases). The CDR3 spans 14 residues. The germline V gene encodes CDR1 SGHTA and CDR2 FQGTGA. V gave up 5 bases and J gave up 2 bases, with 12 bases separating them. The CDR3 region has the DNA TGTGCCAGCAGCCTAAACCAGGGGAACTATGGCTACACCTTC. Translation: CASSLNQGNYGYTF.

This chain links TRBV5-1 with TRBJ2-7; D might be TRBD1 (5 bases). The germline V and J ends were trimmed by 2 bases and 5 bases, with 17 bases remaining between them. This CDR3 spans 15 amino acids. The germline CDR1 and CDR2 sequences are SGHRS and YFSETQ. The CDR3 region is CASSLGVGNRNEQYV. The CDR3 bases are TGCGCCAGCAGCTTAGGGGTGGGAAACCGGAACGAGCAGTACGTC.

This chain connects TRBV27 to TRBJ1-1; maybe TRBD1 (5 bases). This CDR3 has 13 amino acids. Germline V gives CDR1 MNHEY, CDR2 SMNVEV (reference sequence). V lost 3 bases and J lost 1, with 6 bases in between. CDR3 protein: CASSFQGNTEAFF. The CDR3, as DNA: TGTGCCAGCAGTTTTCAGGGGAACACTGAAGCTTTCTTT.

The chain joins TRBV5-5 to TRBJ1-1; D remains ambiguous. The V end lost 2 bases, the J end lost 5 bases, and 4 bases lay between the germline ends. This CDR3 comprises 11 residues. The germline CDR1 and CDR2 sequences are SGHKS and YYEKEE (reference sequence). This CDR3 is CASSFSTEAFF. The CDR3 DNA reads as TGTGCCAGCAGCTTTTCTACTGAAGCTTTCTTT.

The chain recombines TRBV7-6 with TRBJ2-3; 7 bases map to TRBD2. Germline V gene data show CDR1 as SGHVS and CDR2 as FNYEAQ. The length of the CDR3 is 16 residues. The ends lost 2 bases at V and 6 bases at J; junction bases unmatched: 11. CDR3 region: CASSLSSGGGVDTQYF. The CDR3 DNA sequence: TGTGCCAGCAGCTTATCATCCGGTGGGGGGGTTGATACGCAGTATTTT.

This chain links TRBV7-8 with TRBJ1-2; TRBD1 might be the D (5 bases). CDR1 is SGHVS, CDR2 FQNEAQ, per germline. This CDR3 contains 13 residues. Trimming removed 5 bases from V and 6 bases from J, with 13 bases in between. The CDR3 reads CASSLQWGNGYTF. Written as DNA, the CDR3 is TGTGCCAGCAGCCTCCAATGGGGCAATGGCTACACCTTC.

CDR3 bases: TGTGCCAGCAGCTTGTCTCCGAACACTGAAGCTTTCTTT. It is translated as CASSLSPNTEAFF. V gene TRBV13 combines with J gene TRBJ1-1; no clear D. V dropped 3 bases and J dropped 1 base, with 6 bases sitting between them. CDR1 is PRHDT, CDR2 FYEKMQ, per germline (reference sequence). The CDR3 is 13 amino acids.

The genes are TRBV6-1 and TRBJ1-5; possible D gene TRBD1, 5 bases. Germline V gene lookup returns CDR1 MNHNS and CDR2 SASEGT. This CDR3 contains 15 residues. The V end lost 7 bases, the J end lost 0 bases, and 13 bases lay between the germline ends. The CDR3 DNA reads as TGTGCCAGCACCGGACACCTAATTAGCAATCAGCCCCAGCATTTT. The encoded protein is CASTGHLISNQPQHF.

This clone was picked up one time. Written as DNA, the CDR3 is TGTGCCACCAGCAGGGCACAGTTTCAGGGAACTAATGAAAAACTGTTTTTT. Translating gives CATSRAQFQGTNEKLFF. The genes are TRBV15 and TRBJ1-4, with a tentative D call TRBD1 (5 bases). CDR3 length: 17 amino acids. V shed 3 bases and J shed 1 base, with 15 bases lying between them. In germline, CDR1 is LNHNV, CDR2 YYDKDF (reference sequence). Filled out from reference TRBV15 and TRBJ1-4, the complete variable domain reads DAMVIQNPRYQVTQFGKPVTLSCSQTLNHNVMYWYQQKSSQAPKLLFHYYDKDFNNEADTPDNFQSRRPNTSFCFLDIRSPGLGDTAMYLCATSRAQFQGTNEKLFFGSGTQLSVL.

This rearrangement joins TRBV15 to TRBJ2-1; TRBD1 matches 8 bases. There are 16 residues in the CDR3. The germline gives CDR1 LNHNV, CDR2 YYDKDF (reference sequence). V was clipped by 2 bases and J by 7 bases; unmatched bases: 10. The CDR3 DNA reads TGTGCCACCAGCAGAAAACCGGGACAGGTAGGGAATGAGCAGTTCTTC. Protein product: CATSRKPGQVGNEQFF.

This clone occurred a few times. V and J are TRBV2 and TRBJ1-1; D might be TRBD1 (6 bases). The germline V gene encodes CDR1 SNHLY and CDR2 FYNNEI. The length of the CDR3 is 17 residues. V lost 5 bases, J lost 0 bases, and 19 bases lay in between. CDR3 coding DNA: TGTGCCAGCAGTTTAAATAGGGAGGGGGACATGAACACTGAAGCTTTCTTT. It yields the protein CASSLNREGDMNTEAFF.

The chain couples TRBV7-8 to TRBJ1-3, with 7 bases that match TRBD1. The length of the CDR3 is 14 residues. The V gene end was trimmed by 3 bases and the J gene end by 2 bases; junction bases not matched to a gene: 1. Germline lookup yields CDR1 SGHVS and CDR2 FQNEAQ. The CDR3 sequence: CASSLGQTGNTIYF. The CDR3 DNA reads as TGTGCCAGCAGCTTGGGACAGACTGGAAACACCATATATTTT.

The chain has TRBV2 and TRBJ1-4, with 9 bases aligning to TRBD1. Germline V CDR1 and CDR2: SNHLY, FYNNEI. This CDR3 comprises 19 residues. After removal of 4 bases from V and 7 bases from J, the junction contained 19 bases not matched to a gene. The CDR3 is CASSGSQVGTGLSGEKLFF. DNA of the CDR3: TGTGCCAGCAGTGGCAGCCAGGTGGGGACAGGGCTTAGTGGTGAAAAACTGTTTTTT.

The CDR3, as DNA: TGTGCCAGCAGTTACCGGACAGGGGGCACGCCTGAAGCTTTCTTT. Protein sequence: CASSYRTGGTPEAFF. This chain joins TRBV6-5 and TRBJ1-1, with 11 bases fitting TRBD1. Germline V lookup: CDR1 MNHEY, CDR2 SVGAGI. This CDR3 is built from 15 residues. The V segment lost 2 bases and the J segment 6 bases; nucleotides outside the gene matches: 5.

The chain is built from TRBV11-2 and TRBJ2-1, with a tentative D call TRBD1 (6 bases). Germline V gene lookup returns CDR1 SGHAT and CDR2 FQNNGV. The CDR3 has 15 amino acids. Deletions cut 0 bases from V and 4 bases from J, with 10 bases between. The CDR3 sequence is CASSLEGAGYNEQFF. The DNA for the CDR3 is TGTGCCAGCAGCTTAGAGGGGGCCGGGTACAATGAGCAGTTCTTC.

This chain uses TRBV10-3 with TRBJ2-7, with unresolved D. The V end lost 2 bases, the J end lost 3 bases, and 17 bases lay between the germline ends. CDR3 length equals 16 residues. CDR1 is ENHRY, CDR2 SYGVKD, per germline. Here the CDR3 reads CAISEGFNNRYYEQYV. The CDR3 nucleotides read TGTGCCATCAGTGAGGGATTCAACAATAGATACTACGAGCAGTACGTC.

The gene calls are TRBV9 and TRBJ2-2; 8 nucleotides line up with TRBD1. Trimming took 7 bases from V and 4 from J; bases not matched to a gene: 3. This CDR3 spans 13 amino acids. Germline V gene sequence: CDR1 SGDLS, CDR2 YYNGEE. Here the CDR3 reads CASGQGGTGELFF. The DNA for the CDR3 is TGTGCCAGCGGACAGGGAGGCACCGGGGAGCTGTTTTTT.

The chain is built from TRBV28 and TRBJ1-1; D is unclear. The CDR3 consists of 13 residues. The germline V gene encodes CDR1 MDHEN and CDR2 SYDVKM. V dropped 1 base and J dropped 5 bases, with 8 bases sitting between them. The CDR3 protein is CASSLLGETEAFF. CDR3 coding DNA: TGTGCCAGCAGTTTATTGGGCGAGACTGAAGCTTTCTTT.

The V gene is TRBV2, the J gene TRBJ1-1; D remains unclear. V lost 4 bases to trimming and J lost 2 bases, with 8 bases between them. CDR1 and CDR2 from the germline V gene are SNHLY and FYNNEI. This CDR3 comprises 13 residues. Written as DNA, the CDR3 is TGTGCCAGCAGTGTCGTCAGTAACACTGAAGCTTTCTTT. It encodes CASSVVSNTEAFF.

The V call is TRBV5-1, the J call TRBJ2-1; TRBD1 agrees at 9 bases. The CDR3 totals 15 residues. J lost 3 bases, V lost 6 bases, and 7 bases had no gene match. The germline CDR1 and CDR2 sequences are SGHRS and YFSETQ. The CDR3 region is CASTWGQGIYNEQFF. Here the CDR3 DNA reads TGCGCCAGCACCTGGGGACAGGGAATCTACAATGAGCAGTTCTTC.

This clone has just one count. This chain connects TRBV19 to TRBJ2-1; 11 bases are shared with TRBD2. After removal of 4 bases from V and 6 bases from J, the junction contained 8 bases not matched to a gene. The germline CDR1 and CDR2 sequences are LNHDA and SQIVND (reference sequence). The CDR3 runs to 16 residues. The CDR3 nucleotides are TGTGCCAGTAGTACCGAACTAGCGGGGGCTACCAATGAGCAGTTCTTC. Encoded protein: CASSTELAGATNEQFF.

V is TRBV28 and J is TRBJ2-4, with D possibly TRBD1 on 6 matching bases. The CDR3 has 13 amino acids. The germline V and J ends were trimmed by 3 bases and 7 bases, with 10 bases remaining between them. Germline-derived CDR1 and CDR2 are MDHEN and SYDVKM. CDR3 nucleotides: TGTGCCAGCAGTTTCGGACAGTTCAACATTCAGTACTTC. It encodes CASSFGQFNIQYF. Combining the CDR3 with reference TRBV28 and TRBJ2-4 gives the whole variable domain DVKVTQSSRYLVKRTGEKVFLECVQDMDHENMFWYRQDPGLGLRLIYFSYDVKMKEKGDIPEGYSVSREKKERFSLILESASTNQTSMYLCASSFGQFNIQYFGAGTRLSVL.

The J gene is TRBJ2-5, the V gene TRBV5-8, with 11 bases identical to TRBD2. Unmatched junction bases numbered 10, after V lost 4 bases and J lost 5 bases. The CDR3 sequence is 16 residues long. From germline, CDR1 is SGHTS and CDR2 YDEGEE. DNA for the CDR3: TGTGCCAGCAGCGTTCGACTAGCGGGGTATCGCGAGACCCAGTACTTC. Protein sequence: CASSVRLAGYRETQYF.